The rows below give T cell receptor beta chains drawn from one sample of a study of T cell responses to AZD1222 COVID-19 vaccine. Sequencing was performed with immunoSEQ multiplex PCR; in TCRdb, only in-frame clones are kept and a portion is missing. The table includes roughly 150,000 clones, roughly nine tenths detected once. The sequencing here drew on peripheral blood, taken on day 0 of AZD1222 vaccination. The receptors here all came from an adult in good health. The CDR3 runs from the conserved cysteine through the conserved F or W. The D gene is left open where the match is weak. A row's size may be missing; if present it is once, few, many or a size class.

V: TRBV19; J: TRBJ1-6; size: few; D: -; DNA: TGTGCCAGTCGTCAGAGCTCCTATAATTCACCCCTCCACTTT; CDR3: CASRQSSYNSPLHF
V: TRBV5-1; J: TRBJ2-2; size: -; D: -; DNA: TGCGCCAGCAGCTTGGAAGGAGTCACCGGGGAGCTGTTTTTT; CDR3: CASSLEGVTGELFF
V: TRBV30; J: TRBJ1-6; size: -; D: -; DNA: TGTGCCTGGAGTGTACTCATAGGGGGGGGTTCACCCCTCCACTTT; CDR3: CAWSVLIGGGSPLHF
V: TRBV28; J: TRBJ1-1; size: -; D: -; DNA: TGTGCCAGCAGTTTTATGGGGGCCCTTATGAACACTGAAGCTTTCTTT; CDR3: CASSFMGALMNTEAFF
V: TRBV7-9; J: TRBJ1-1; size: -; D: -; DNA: TGTGCCAGCAGCGCCGGGCAGGGGTTCGATGAAGCTTTCTTT; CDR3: CASSAGQGFDEAFF
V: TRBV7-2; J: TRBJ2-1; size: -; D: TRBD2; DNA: TGTGCCAGCAGCACCCCGCGGACTAGCGGGAGATCAGCCGGTGAGCAGTTCTTC; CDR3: CASSTPRTSGRSAGEQFF
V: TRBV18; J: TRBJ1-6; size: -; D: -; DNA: TGTGCCAGCTCACCGGGGGGGGTCAATTCACCCCTCCACTTT; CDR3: CASSPGGVNSPLHF
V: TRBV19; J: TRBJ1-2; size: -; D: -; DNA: TGTGCCAGTAGCGATATGCCAGTCCCGTCTAACTATGGCTACACCTTC; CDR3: CASSDMPVPSNYGYTF
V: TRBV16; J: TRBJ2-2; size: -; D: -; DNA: TGTGCCAGCAGCCAAGGGTGGAACACCGGGGAGCTGTTTTTT; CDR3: CASSQGWNTGELFF
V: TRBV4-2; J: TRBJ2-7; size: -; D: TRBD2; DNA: TGTGCCAGCAGCCAAGGGACTAGCGGGAGGGCCGGATCCTACGAGCAGTACTTC; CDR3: CASSQGTSGRAGSYEQYF
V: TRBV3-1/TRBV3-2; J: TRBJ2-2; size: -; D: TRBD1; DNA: TGTGCCAGCAGCCAAGACCGGGACAGGAACACCGGGGAGCTGTTTTTT; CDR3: CASSQDRDRNTGELFF
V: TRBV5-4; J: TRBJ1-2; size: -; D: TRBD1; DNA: TGTGCCAGCAGCTCACCGGACAGGGGCTATGGCTACACCTTC; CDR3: CASSSPDRGYGYTF
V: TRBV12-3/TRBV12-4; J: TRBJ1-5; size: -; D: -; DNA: TGTGCCAGCAGTCCCCGGTCTGGACTGGCCCAGCATTTT; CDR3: CASSPRSGLAQHF
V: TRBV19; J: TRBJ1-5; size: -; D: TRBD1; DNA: TGTGCCAGTAGTATGCCTGCGACAGGGAGCAGTTATAGCAATCAGCCCCAGCATTTT; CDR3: CASSMPATGSSYSNQPQHF
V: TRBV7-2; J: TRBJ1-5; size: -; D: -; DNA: TGTGCCAGCAGCCCCGACCACGGGGGACTCCCCCAGCATTTT; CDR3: CASSPDHGGLPQHF
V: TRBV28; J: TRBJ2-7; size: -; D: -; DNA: TGTGCCAGCAGTTTGGATAGCGACCTCTCCTACGAGCAGTACTTC; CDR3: CASSLDSDLSYEQYF
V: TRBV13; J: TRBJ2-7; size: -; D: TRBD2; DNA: TGTGCCAGCAGCTTATCGCGGGGGAGGGGCTCCTACGAGCAGTACTTC; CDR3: CASSLSRGRGSYEQYF
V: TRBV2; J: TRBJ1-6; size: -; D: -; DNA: TGTGCCAGCAGTGAAGACAGGACTAGGAATTCACCCCTCCACTTT; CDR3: CASSEDRTRNSPLHF
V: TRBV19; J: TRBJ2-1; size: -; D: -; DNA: TGTGCCAGTACCCCAGGGGGCGGGAGAGGTATTGGGAATGAGCAGTTCTTC; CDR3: CASTPGGGRGIGNEQFF
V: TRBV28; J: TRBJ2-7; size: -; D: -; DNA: TGTGCCAGCAGTTTTCTCGTGGCAGGGGACGAGCAGTACTTC; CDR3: CASSFLVAGDEQYF
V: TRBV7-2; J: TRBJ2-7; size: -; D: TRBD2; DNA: TGTGCCAGCAGCCCCGGGACTAGCGGGAGCGGCGAGCAGTACTTC; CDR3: CASSPGTSGSGEQYF
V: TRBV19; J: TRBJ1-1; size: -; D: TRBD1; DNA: TGTGCCAGTAGTATAGATCACGGACAGGGGATACCTGAAGCTTTCTTT; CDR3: CASSIDHGQGIPEAFF
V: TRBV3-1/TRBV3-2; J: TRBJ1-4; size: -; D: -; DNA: TGTGCCAGCAGCCAATGGGGGGGTTCTAATGAAAAACTGTTTTTT; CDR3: CASSQWGGSNEKLFF
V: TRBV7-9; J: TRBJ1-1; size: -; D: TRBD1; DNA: TGTGCCAGCAGCTCGCGGGACAGGGGCAGGGCTGAAGCTTTCTTT; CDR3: CASSSRDRGRAEAFF
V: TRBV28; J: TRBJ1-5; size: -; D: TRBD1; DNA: TGTGCCAGCAGTAGGGGGACAGGGAAGTATCAGCCCCAGCATTTT; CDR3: CASSRGTGKYQPQHF
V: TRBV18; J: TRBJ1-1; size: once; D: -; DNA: TGTGCCAGCTCACCGGAGACTGAAGCTTTCTTT; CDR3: CASSPETEAFF
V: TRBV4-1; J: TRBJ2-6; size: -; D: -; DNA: TGCGCCAGCAGCCAAGGGTATCCCGGGGCCAACGTCCTGACTTTC; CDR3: CASSQGYPGANVLTF
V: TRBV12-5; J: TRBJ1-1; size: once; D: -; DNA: TGTGCTAGTGGTTCGACCAGGATTGAAGCTTTCTTT; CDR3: CASGSTRIEAFF
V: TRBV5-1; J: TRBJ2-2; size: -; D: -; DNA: TGCGCCAGCAGCACGACTGGTGGGGTTTCCGGGGAGCTGTTTTTT; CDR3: CASSTTGGVSGELFF